These 19 T cell receptor beta chains were all obtained from the same sample, sequenced in a study of blood T cells in healthy people across ages. Using a J-beta primer mix together with a sample-barcoded 5' primer, a second PCR was run for about 6 to 11 cycles. MiXCR, applied by TCRdb to the 5' RACE reads, yields one record per CDR3 protein. The data show under 2 million distinct CDR3 sequences, roughly 32% seen once. The material sequenced was blood. These TCRs come from a woman in her thirties in good health.

The rearrangement links TRBV6-1 to TRBJ1-2, with D possibly being TRBD1 (5 bases). The CDR3 covers 16 residues. Germline V gene lookup returns CDR1 MNHNS and CDR2 SASEGT. V lost 3 bases, J lost 4 bases, and 18 bases lay in between. The CDR3 spells CASSESGQPDSYGYTF. The CDR3 region has the DNA TGTGCCAGCAGTGAGTCAGGGCAGCCGGATAGCTATGGCTACACCTTC.

The genes are TRBV7-3 and TRBJ2-1; D is perhaps TRBD1 (6 bases). V lost 3 bases and J 1 base, leaving 10 bases between the germline ends. CDR3 length: 15 amino acids. Germline V gives CDR1 SGHTA, CDR2 FQGTGA. The CDR3 nucleotides are TGTGCCAGCAGCTTGTACAGGGCGTCCTACAATGAGCAGTTCTTC. This gives the protein CASSLYRASYNEQFF. The full variable domain, rest sourced from reference TRBV7-3 and TRBJ2-1, is GAGVSQTPSNKVTEKGKYVELRCDPISGHTALYWYRQSLGQGPEFLIYFQGTGAADDSGLPNDRFFAVRPEGSVSTLKIQRTERGDSAVYLCASSLYRASYNEQFFGPGTRLTVL.

The V and J genes are TRBV5-1 and TRBJ1-2, with TRBD1 matching 9 bases. The CDR3 totals 13 residues. V dropped 3 bases and J dropped 7; count of bases not matched to a gene: 4. CDR1 and CDR2 (germline): SGHRS, YFSETQ. The CDR3 protein is CASSWTGEFGYTF. The CDR3 DNA follows: TGCGCCAGCAGCTGGACAGGGGAGTTTGGCTACACCTTC.

This clonotype was detected only a few times. V is TRBV3-1 and J is TRBJ2-7; D not certain. The germline gives CDR1 LGHDT, CDR2 YNNKEL (reference sequence). This CDR3 comprises 15 residues. V was shortened by 4 bases and J by 3 bases, with 16 bases between the two germline ends. In DNA, the CDR3 is TGTGCCAGCAGCCGGACGGTGACGGAGTTCTACGAGCAGTACTTC. This codes for CASSRTVTEFYEQYF.

V and J are TRBV2 and TRBJ1-5, with D possibly TRBD1 on 6 matching bases. Germline CDR1 and CDR2: SNHLY and FYNNEI. The CDR3 length is 13 residues. V gave up 6 bases and J gave up 5 bases, with 11 bases separating them. CDR3 residues: CASRGGGDQPQHF. The CDR3 DNA reads as TGTGCCAGCAGGGGAGGGGGGGATCAGCCCCAGCATTTT.

The genes are TRBV5-1 and TRBJ2-5; 8 bases are shared with TRBD2. This CDR3 has 15 residues. The germline V gene encodes CDR1 SGHRS and CDR2 YFSETQ. Germline trimming cut 2 bases from V and 4 bases from J; bases unmatched to any gene: 7. As DNA, the CDR3 is TGCGCCAGCAGCTTTGGCGGGAGGCCGACAGAGACCCAGTACTTC. Residues: CASSFGGRPTETQYF. The full variable domain, its missing parts supplied by reference TRBV5-1 and TRBJ2-5, is KAGVTQTPRYLIKTRGQQVTLSCSPISGHRSVSWYQQTPGQGLQFLFEYFSETQRNKGNFPGRFSGRQFSNSRSEMNVSTLELGDSALYLCASSFGGRPTETQYFGPGTRLLVL.

In its sample, this clonotype was seen a few times. This sequence joins TRBV7-9 and TRBJ1-2; TRBD1 might be the D (5 bases). CDR3 size: 16 residues. V was shortened by 1 base and J by 2 bases, with 14 bases between the two germline ends. Germline CDR1 SEHNR, CDR2 FQNEAQ (reference sequence). The CDR3 sequence: CASSLVRGRSNYGYTF. The CDR3 DNA reads as TGTGCCAGCAGCTTAGTACGGGGCAGATCCAACTATGGCTACACCTTC.

The chain combines TRBV9 with TRBJ2-1; 10 bases agree with TRBD1. Germline V CDR1 and CDR2: SGDLS, YYNGEE. The CDR3 contains 15 residues. Trimming removed 0 bases from V and 5 bases from J; junction bases left unmatched: 2. The CDR3 DNA sequence: TGTGCCAGCAGCGTAGGTGGGACAGGGGACAATGAGCAGTTCTTC. Translated, it gives CASSVGGTGDNEQFF.

This clonotype was seen more than once but under ten times. The chain uses TRBV5-4 and TRBJ1-2, with a tentative D call TRBD1 (6 bases). Trimming removed 4 bases from V and 5 bases from J, with 12 bases in between. CDR3 length: 13 residues. CDR1 is SGHNT, CDR2 YYREEE, per germline (reference sequence). The DNA of the CDR3 is TGTGCCAGCAGCCAGCCAGGGGAGTATGGCTACACCTTC. Residues: CASSQPGEYGYTF.

For this clonotype: This sequence may be a read error, since a much larger clone differs from it by one base. The CDR3 carries no conserved terminal phenylalanine or tryptophan, so it likely arises from a read error. The rearrangement links TRBV4-1 to TRBJ1-5; 7 positions agree with TRBD1. Germline V gene sequence: CDR1 MGHRA, CDR2 YSYEKL. The CDR3 is made up of 15 amino acids. V lost 2 bases to trimming and J lost 4 bases; unmatched junction nucleotides: 5. The CDR3 protein is CASSQPDRPNQPQHL. The DNA for the CDR3 is TGCGCCAGCAGCCAACCGGACAGGCCGAATCAGCCCCAGCATTTG.

The chain carries TRBV21-1 and TRBJ2-5; TRBD2 is the table's D call, not checked against the DNA. The closer fit of TRBJ2-7 to the DNA end suggests the J call may be wrong. TRBV21-1 is marked as a pseudogene. The CDR3 contains 14 residues. CDR3 region: CASSCGSGVHEQYF. In DNA, the CDR3 is TGTGCCAGCAGCTGTGGCAGCGGGGTCCACGAGCAGTACTTC.

This clonotype was seen ten or more times. The chain combines TRBV4-1 with TRBJ2-1; 7 nucleotides align to TRBD1. CDR1 and CDR2 (germline): MGHRA, YSYEKL. The V and J ends lost 3 bases and 5 bases, in that order; junction bases with no gene match: 13. The CDR3 sequence is 17 residues long. Here the CDR3 reads CASSHEFRDSTDNEQFF. The CDR3 nucleotides read TGCGCCAGCAGCCATGAATTCCGGGACAGCACCGACAATGAGCAGTTCTTC.

This chain uses TRBV3-1 with TRBJ1-1; maybe TRBD1 (5 bases). CDR1 is LGHDT and CDR2 is YNNKEL in the germline V gene (reference sequence). This CDR3 comprises 12 residues. Trimming pared 11 bases from V and 2 bases from J, leaving 12 bases between. The CDR3 nucleotides are TGTGCCGTAAGGGGACCTAACACTGAAGCTTTCTTT. As protein: CAVRGPNTEAFF.

There are a few counts of this clonotype. The chain uses TRBV27 and TRBJ2-1; a possible D gene is TRBD1 (6 bases). Trimming stripped 6 bases from V and 2 bases from J, with 11 bases between. CDR1 is MNHEY, CDR2 SMNVEV, per germline (reference sequence). This CDR3 spans 14 amino acids. The CDR3 region is CASRTGQTYNEQFF. The CDR3 bases are TGTGCCAGCAGAACAGGGCAAACCTACAATGAGCAGTTCTTC.

V gene TRBV3-1 combines with J gene TRBJ1-2, with 7 bases matching TRBD1. The germline V gene has CDR1 LGHDT and CDR2 YNNKEL (reference sequence). CDR3 size: 13 residues. V was pared by 2 bases and J by 8 bases, with 5 bases of the junction left unmatched. The CDR3 coding sequence is TGTGCCAGCAGCCAAATACAGGGGACCGGCTACACCTTC. Amino acids: CASSQIQGTGYTF. Looking up the rest from reference TRBV3-1 and TRBJ1-2 gives the full variable domain: DTAVSQTPKYLVTQMGNDKSIKCEQNLGHDTMYWYKQDSKKFLKIMFSYNNKELIINETVPNRFSPKSPDKAHLNLHINSLELGDSAVYFCASSQIQGTGYTFGSGTRLTVV.

The gene calls are TRBV9 and TRBJ2-1, with TRBD1 matching 8 bases. J gave up 3 bases and V 0 bases, and 2 bases lay outside the gene matches. This CDR3 spans 15 amino acids. Looked up from germline, CDR1 is SGDLS and CDR2 is YYNGEE. CDR3 loop: CASSVATGGYNEQFF. The DNA for the CDR3 is TGTGCCAGCAGCGTAGCTACAGGGGGCTACAATGAGCAGTTCTTC.

This clonotype has more than one count but fewer than ten. The J gene is TRBJ1-1, the V gene TRBV20-1; no clear D gene. The germline V gene encodes CDR1 DFQATT and CDR2 SNEGSKA (reference sequence). The CDR3 length is 14 residues. Trimming stripped 3 bases from V and 5 bases from J, with 16 bases between. CDR3 amino acids: CSASPAGLGTEAFF. The CDR3, as DNA: TGCAGTGCTAGTCCTGCAGGCCTGGGGACTGAAGCTTTCTTT.

V usage is TRBV15 and J usage is TRBJ2-5, with D possibly matching TRBD2 (6 bases). TRBJ2-7 explains the end of the DNA better; the J call may be wrong. This CDR3 contains 15 residues. Germline V CDR1 and CDR2: LNHNV, YYDKDF (reference sequence). CDR3 DNA sequence: TGTGCCACCAGCAGAGGGGACTTTGACAGCCGCGAGCAGTACTTC. Encoded protein: CATSRGDFDSREQYF.

The chain combines TRBV27 with TRBJ2-1; 7 bases line up with TRBD2. Looked up from germline, CDR1 is MNHEY and CDR2 is SMNVEV (reference sequence). The J segment lost 2 bases and the V segment lost 9 bases, leaving 10 bases of the junction unmatched. The CDR3 spans 15 residues. The CDR3 protein is CARTGTTRTYNEQFF. CDR3 DNA sequence: TGTGCCAGGACCGGGACTACTAGAACCTACAATGAGCAGTTCTTC.